This TCR beta chain was recovered during a study of shared clonotypes between healthy human individuals. The germline gives CDR1 LNHDA, CDR2 SQIVND (reference sequence). The CDR3 is made up of 12 amino acids. Trimming shortened V by 3 bases and J by 3 bases, and 3 bases separated the two germline ends. Repertoires were generated with immunoSEQ multiplex PCR, while TCRdb's copy carries only in-frame clones and drops some. The data hold over 95,000 clones, with 55% to 70% observed a single time. The chain recombines TRBV19 with TRBJ1-5; no clear D. What was sequenced was memory CD8+ T cells sorted from blood. Indicated subset: CD45RO+ cells pooled with CCR7-negative TemRA cells. This clonotype was obtained from a woman aged 30 to 39 in good health. CDR3 sequence: CASSIYNQPQHF. In DNA, the CDR3 is TGTGCCAGTAGTATCTACAATCAGCCCCAGCATTTT.